A single sample gave rise to the 3 T cell receptor beta chains below, sequenced in a study of cytomegalovirus exposure and HLA in healthy donors (TCRdb year 2017). Libraries were made using the immunoSEQ multiplex PCR assay. The multiplex PCR relied on a mix of 60 forward primers for TCR Vbeta segments and 13 reverse primers for TCR Jbeta segments. Imported from immuneACCESS, the table was reduced by TCRdb to in-frame sequences with V and J called. These copies leave out some clones; in studies compared against another copy, an unresolved V gene accounts for under half, and the cause of the remainder is not known. The sample profile shows about 160,000 clones; 80% to 90% of them were found once. The ten largest clones capture about 1.9% of the sample. The specimen was PBMCs. The receptors shown here come from a woman aged 18-29 years in good health and CMV-seronegative.

The chain has TRBV6-4 and TRBJ1-2; 11 positions agree with TRBD1. This CDR3 spans 13 amino acids. CDR1 MRHNA and CDR2 SNTAGT come from the germline V gene. Trimming at V came to 6 bases and at J to 3 bases, leaving 0 bases not matched to a gene. The CDR3 region is CASRGQGDYGYTF. The CDR3 nucleotides read TGTGCCAGCAGGGGACAGGGGGACTATGGCTACACCTTC.

The chain recombines TRBV10-1 with TRBJ2-2; 8 nucleotides align to TRBD2. This CDR3 comprises 18 residues. J lost 0 bases, V lost 6 bases, and 12 bases had no gene match. Looked up from germline, CDR1 is WNHNN and CDR2 is SYGVQD (reference sequence). The CDR3 nucleotides read TGCGCCAGCAGCGAAGGAGCTTGGCGGGGGGCGAACACCGGGGAGCTGTTTTTT. Translating it yields CASSEGAWRGANTGELFF.

V and J are TRBV6-1 and TRBJ2-1; 12 bases are a match to TRBD2. CDR1 and CDR2 (germline): MNHNS, SASEGT. CDR3 length: 21 residues. V trimming: 2 bases; J trimming: 0 bases; junction bases outside the gene matches: 14. Here the CDR3 DNA reads TGTGCCAGCAGTGAAACCCCGATCGGACTAGCGGGGCCAACCTCCTACAATGAGCAGTTCTTC. Its protein product is CASSETPIGLAGPTSYNEQFF.